This T cell receptor beta chain was sequenced in a study of shared clonotypes between healthy human individuals. Study as a whole: Sampling drew on donors who were a couple of women and a few men aged 18 to 49.

Deep-level settings were used for running the assay. Across several immunoSEQ plates, the genomic DNA of each subset was split evenly. Profiling relied on immunoSEQ multiplex PCR, and the TCRdb table lists in-frame clones only, not all of them. The sample contains some 790,000 clones, over 55% of which appear only once. Trimming removed 6 bases at V and 7 bases at J, with 15 bases between. Per the germline V gene, CDR1 is MNHEY and CDR2 is SVGAGI. This CDR3 is 13 amino acids long. This receptor was taken from a woman aged 25 to 39 in good health. The chain has TRBV6-5 and TRBJ1-2, with D maybe TRBD1 (6 bases). Sequencing was done on a sample of memory CD4+ T cells sorted from blood. The subset is: CD45RA-negative fraction. The CDR3 here is CASRTTGSGGYTF. In DNA, the CDR3 is TGTGCCAGCAGGACCACAGGGTCGGGTGGCTACACCTTC.